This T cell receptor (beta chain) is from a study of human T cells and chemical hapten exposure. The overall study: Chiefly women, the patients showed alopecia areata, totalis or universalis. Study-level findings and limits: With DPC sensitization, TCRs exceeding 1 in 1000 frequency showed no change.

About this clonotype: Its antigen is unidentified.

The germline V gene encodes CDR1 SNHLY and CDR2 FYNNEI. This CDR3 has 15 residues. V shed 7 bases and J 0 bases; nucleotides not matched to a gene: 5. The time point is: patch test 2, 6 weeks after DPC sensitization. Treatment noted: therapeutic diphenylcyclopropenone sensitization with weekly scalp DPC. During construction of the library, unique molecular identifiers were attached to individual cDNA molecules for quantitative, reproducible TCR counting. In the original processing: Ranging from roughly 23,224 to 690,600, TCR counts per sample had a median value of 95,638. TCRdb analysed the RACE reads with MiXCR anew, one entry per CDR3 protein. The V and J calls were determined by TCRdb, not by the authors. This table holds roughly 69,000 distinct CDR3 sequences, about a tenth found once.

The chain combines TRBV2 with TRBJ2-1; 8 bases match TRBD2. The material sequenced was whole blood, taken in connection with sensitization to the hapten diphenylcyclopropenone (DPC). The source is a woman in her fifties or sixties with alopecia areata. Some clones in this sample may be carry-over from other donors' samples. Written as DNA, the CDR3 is TGTGCCAGCAAGACCGGGACTAGCTCCTACAATGAGCAGTTCTTC. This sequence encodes CASKTGTSSYNEQFF.